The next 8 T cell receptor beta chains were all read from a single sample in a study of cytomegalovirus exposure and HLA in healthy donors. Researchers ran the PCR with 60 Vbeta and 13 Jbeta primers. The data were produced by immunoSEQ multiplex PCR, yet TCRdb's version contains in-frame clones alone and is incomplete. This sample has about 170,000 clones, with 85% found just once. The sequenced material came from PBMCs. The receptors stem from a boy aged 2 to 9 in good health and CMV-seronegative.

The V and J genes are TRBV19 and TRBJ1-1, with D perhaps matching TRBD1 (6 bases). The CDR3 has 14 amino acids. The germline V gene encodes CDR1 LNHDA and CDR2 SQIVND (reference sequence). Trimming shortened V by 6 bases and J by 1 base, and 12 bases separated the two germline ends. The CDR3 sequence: CASSLMTGNTEAFF. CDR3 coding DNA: TGTGCCAGTAGCCTCATGACAGGGAACACTGAAGCTTTCTTT. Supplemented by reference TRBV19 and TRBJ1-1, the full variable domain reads DGGITQSPKYLFRKEGQNVTLSCEQNLNHDAMYWYRQDPGQGLRLIYYSQIVNDFQKGDIAEGYSVSREKKESFPLTVTSAQKNPTAFYLCASSLMTGNTEAFFGQGTRLTVV.

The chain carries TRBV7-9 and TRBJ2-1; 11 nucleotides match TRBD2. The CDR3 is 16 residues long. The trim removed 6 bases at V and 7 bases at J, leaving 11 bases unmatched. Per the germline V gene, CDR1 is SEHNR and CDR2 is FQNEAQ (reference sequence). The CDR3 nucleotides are TGTGCCAGCAGTAGTCTAGCGGGGGGCCGTTGGAATGAGCAGTTCTTC. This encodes CASSSLAGGRWNEQFF.

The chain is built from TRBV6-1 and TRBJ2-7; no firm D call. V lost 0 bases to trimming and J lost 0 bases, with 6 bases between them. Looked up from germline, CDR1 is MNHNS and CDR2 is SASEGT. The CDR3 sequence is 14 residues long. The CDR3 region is CASSEATFSYEQYF. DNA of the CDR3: TGTGCCAGCAGTGAAGCGACTTTCTCCTACGAGCAGTACTTC.

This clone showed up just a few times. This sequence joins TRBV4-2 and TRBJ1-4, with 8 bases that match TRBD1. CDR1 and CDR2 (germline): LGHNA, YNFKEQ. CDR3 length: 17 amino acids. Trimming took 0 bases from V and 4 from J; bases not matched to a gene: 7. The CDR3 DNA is TGTGCCAGCAGCCAAGAGTGGGGCGGGACAGGTAATGAAAAACTGTTTTTT. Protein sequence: CASSQEWGGTGNEKLFF.

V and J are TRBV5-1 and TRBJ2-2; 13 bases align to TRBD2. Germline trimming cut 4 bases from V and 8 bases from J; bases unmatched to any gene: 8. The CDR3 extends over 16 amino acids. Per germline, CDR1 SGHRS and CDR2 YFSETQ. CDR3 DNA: TGCGCCAGCAGCCCCGGACTAGCGGGGGTAGGAGGGGAGCTGTTTTTT. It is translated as CASSPGLAGVGGELFF.

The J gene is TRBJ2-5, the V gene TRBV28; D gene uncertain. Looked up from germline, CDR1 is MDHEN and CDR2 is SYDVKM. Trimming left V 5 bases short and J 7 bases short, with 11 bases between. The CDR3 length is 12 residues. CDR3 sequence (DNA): TGTGCCAGCAGTCCCCCGGTTTGGACCCAGTACTTC. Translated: CASSPPVWTQYF.

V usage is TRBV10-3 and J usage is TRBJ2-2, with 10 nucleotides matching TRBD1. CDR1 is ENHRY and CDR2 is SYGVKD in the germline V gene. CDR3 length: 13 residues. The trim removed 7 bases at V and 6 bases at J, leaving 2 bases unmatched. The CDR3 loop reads CAITGTGAGELFF. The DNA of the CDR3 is TGTGCCATCACCGGGACAGGGGCCGGGGAGCTGTTTTTT.

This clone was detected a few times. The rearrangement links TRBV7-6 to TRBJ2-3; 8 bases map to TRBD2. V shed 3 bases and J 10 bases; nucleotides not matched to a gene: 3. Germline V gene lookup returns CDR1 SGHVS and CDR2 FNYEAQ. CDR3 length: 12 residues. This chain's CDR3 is CASSFVSGAQYF. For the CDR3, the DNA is TGTGCCAGCAGCTTCGTTAGCGGGGCGCAGTATTTT.